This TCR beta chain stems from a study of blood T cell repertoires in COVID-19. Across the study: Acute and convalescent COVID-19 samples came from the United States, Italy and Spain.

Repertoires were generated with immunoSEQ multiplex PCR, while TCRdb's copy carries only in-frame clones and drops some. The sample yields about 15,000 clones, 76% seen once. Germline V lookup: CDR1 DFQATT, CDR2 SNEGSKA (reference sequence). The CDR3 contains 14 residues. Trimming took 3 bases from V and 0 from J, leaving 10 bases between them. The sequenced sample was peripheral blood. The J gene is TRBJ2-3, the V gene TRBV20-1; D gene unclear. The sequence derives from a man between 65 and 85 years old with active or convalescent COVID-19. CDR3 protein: CSASDTYSTDTQYF. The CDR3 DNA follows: TGCAGTGCTAGTGATACCTATAGCACAGATACGCAGTATTTT.